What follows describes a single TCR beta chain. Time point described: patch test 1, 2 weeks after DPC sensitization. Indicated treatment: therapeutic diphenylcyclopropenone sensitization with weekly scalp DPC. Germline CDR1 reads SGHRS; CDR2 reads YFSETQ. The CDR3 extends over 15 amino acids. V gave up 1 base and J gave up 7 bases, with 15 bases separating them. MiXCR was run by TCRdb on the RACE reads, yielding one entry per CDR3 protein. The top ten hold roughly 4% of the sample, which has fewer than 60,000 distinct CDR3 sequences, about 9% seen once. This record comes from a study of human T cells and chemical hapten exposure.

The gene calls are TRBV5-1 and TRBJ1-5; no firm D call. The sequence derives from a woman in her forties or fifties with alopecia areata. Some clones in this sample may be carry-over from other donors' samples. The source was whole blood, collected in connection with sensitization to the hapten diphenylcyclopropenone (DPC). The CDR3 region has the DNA TGCGCCAGCAGCTTGTGGACCGGGTCGGGGCAGCCCCAGCATTTT. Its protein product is CASSLWTGSGQPQHF.